This note documents a single T cell receptor beta chain sequence. Its target is not known. This sample is drawn from a study of cytomegalovirus exposure and HLA in healthy donors. General study findings and limits: Associated with cytomegalovirus, according to the listing, were some 180 TCR beta chains.

Repertoires were generated with immunoSEQ multiplex PCR, while TCRdb's copy carries only in-frame clones and drops some. The table records around 60,000 clones, 90% of them present only once. The CDR3 totals 16 residues. Germline CDR1 SGHVS, CDR2 FQNEAQ. The J segment lost 10 bases and the V segment lost 6 bases, leaving 9 bases of the junction unmatched. The chain is built from TRBV7-8 and TRBJ2-1, with 16 bases fitting TRBD2. The receptor was isolated from a young man in good health and CMV-seronegative. Sequenced material: PBMCs. The CDR3 spells CASSRDPGLAGGEQFF. As DNA, the CDR3 is TGTGCCAGCAGTCGGGACCCGGGACTAGCGGGAGGGGAGCAGTTCTTC.